The sequence of this TCR beta chain was determined in a study of graft-versus-host responses after intestinal transplantation. On the study more broadly: Each recipient received anti-thymocyte globulin induction, then tacrolimus and steroids for around 3 years.

Data came from immunoSEQ multiplex PCR; TCRdb stores just in-frame clones and leaves some out. The repertoire includes approximately 70,000 clones, roughly 92% of them detected once, and less than 8% sits in the top ten. Marrow drawn post-transplant originated at the posterior iliac crest or another site. Overall study findings and caveats: GvH clones were identified in recipient marrow, with some first appearing in ileum or blood. The study found high graft-versus-host to host-versus-graft clonal ratios in allografts of patients with graft-donor T cell macrochimerism.

On this clone itself: Its target is unknown.

Trimming pared 3 bases from V and 6 bases from J, leaving 5 bases between. The CDR3 covers 12 residues. Germline CDR1 is SGHTA and CDR2 is FQGTGA. The V call is TRBV7-3, the J call TRBJ2-2; D is uncertain. This TCR derives from a human patient who received an intestinal transplant, so some T cells may come from the graft donor. Sample: bone marrow, taken around 730 days after intestinal transplantation. CDR3 coding DNA: TGTGCCAGCAGCTTGGAGCCCGGGGAGCTGTTTTTT. Its translation: CASSLEPGELFF.